What follows are 21 T cell receptor beta chains derived from one specimen sequenced in a study of graft-versus-host responses after intestinal transplantation (dated by TCRdb to about 2021). The sample's time point, from its label and the paper: cells obtained before transplantation from donor or recipient. The antigens of these receptors remain unknown. Libraries were constructed by the immunoSEQ multiplex PCR assay. Drawn from immuneACCESS, this table holds only the in-frame rearrangements with V and J called that TCRdb kept. Clones are partly lost; checked studies trace under half to an unresolved V gene and leave the rest unexplained. Recorded for this sample are some 80,000 clones; about 91% of them occurred a single time. The ten top clones hold about 8% of the sample. The material was unstimulated CD8+ T cells sorted from spleen or lymph node cells, obtained before transplant. All receptors come from a human donor who was the organ donor for an intestinal transplant.

This chain links TRBV6-4 with TRBJ2-3; no clear D. Between the trimmed V and J ends, which lost 0 bases and 0 bases, there was a span of 4 bases. Germline CDR1 and CDR2: MRHNA and SNTAGT. The CDR3 contains 14 residues. In DNA, the CDR3 is TGTGCCAGCAGTGACTCCTCCAGCACAGATACGCAGTATTTT. This gives the protein CASSDSSSTDTQYF.

The CDR3 protein is CASSHTWGAAEAFF. Written as DNA, the CDR3 is TGTGCCAGCAGCCACACCTGGGGGGCAGCTGAAGCTTTCTTT. The chain recombines TRBV7-9 with TRBJ1-1; TRBD1 is a possible D gene (6 bases). V dropped 5 bases and J dropped 6 bases, with 16 bases sitting between them. CDR1 is SEHNR, CDR2 FQNEAQ, per germline (reference sequence). The CDR3 loop spans 14 amino acids.

The CDR3 loop reads CASSIALAGISYNEQFF. In DNA form, the CDR3 reads TGTGCCAGTAGTATAGCCCTAGCGGGAATATCCTACAATGAGCAGTTCTTC. The chain carries TRBV19 and TRBJ2-1, with 9 bases identical to TRBD2. The V gene end was trimmed by 1 base and the J gene end by 1 base; junction bases not matched to a gene: 5. Germline V gene data show CDR1 as LNHDA and CDR2 as SQIVND (reference sequence). This CDR3 has 17 amino acids.

Details on this clone: Mismatch with germline at one junction end may stem from a read error. The rearrangement joins TRBV7-7 to TRBJ2-1; 9 bases map to TRBD1. Germline values: CDR1 SSHAT, CDR2 FNYEAQ (reference sequence). The CDR3 is 16 amino acids. The CDR3 DNA reads as TGTGCTAGCAGCCCGCAGGACAGGGGAAGGTACAATGAGCAGTTCTTC. It yields the protein CASSPQDRGRYNEQFF.

The chain uses TRBV11-1 and TRBJ2-7; no clear D gene. From germline, CDR1 is SGHAT and CDR2 FQDESV (reference sequence). The CDR3 contains 16 residues. Trimming pared 4 bases from V and 3 bases from J, leaving 19 bases between. CDR3 sequence: CASSSDAALHFYEQYF. The CDR3 region has the DNA TGTGCCAGCAGCTCCGATGCGGCCCTCCATTTCTACGAGCAGTACTTC.

This CDR3 reads CSVSDRGYEQYF. The CDR3 region has the DNA TGCAGCGTTAGCGATCGGGGTTACGAGCAGTACTTC. The chain joins TRBV29-1 to TRBJ2-7, with D maybe TRBD2 (5 bases). Germline CDR1 SQVTM, CDR2 ANQGSEA. CDR3 length: 12 amino acids. V was clipped by 5 bases and J by 4 bases, with 12 bases between them.

The chain joins TRBV11-1 to TRBJ2-1, with 10 bases matching TRBD1. The CDR3 is 15 amino acids. J was trimmed by 6 bases and V by 3 bases; bases with no gene match: 5. Germline-derived CDR1 and CDR2 are SGHAT and FQDESV (reference sequence). CDR3 protein: CASSLGTGVVNEQFF. CDR3 DNA: TGTGCCAGCAGCTTGGGGACAGGGGTTGTCAATGAGCAGTTCTTC. Supplemented by reference TRBV11-1 and TRBJ2-1, the full variable domain reads EAEVAQSPRYKITEKSQAVAFWCDPISGHATLYWYRQILGQGPELLVQFQDESVVDDSQLPKDRFSAERLKGVDSTLKIQPAELGDSAMYLCASSLGTGVVNEQFFGPGTRLTVL.

The chain joins TRBV2 to TRBJ2-5; D is undetermined. The end of the DNA is better explained by TRBJ2-7, so the J call may be wrong. This CDR3 is 12 amino acids long. Germline CDR1 SNHLY, CDR2 FYNNEI. The CDR3 bases are TGTGCCAGCCTTTTCGGTTCCTACGAGCAGTACTTC. As protein: CASLFGSYEQYF.

The chain uses TRBV9 and TRBJ1-2; D is unresolved. The germline CDR1 and CDR2 sequences are SGDLS and YYNGEE. CDR3 length equals 15 residues. V was shortened by 5 bases and J by 1 base, with 15 bases between the two germline ends. The CDR3: CASSLSEYLNYGYTF. The CDR3 nucleotides are TGTGCCAGCAGTTTATCAGAGTACCTTAACTATGGCTACACCTTC.

V usage is TRBV19 and J usage is TRBJ1-4, with D unresolved. The CDR3 length is 15 residues. The V and J ends lost 5 bases and 3 bases respectively, with 13 bases between them. Germline V gives CDR1 LNHDA, CDR2 SQIVND (reference sequence). CDR3 nucleotides: TGTGCCAGTAGTTTTATAGTGTCGCCTAATGAAAAACTGTTTTTT. Translation: CASSFIVSPNEKLFF.

This chain joins TRBV6-5 and TRBJ2-5; 10 bases map to TRBD2. Germline V gene sequence: CDR1 MNHEY, CDR2 SVGAGI. J was trimmed by 5 bases and V by 6 bases; bases with no gene match: 6. This CDR3 is built from 14 residues. The CDR3 region has the DNA TGTGCCAGCAGCCTCCTAGCGGGGGTGGAGACCCAGTACTTC. The encoded protein is CASSLLAGVETQYF.

The chain carries TRBV5-1 and TRBJ2-3; TRBD1 aligns across 8 bases. The CDR3 runs to 14 residues. J lost 6 bases, V lost 5 bases, and 8 bases had no gene match. Germline values: CDR1 SGHRS, CDR2 YFSETQ. The DNA of the CDR3 is TGCGCCAGCAGGATGACAGGGGAAGGGGATACGCAGTATTTT. Encoded protein: CASRMTGEGDTQYF.

The V call is TRBV5-1, the J call TRBJ1-1; possible D gene TRBD1, 5 bases. V dropped 0 bases and J dropped 1 base, with 7 bases sitting between them. Germline-derived CDR1 and CDR2 are SGHRS and YFSETQ. The CDR3 runs 14 residues. In DNA, the CDR3 is TGCGCCAGCAGCTTGGCCGGACAGAACACTGAAGCTTTCTTT. It translates to CASSLAGQNTEAFF.

The J gene is TRBJ2-3, the V gene TRBV5-6, with 8 bases lining up with TRBD2. V dropped 0 bases and J dropped 2; count of bases not matched to a gene: 5. CDR3 size: 16 residues. Germline V gene lookup returns CDR1 SGHDT and CDR2 YYEEEE. CDR3 bases: TGTGCCAGCAGCTTGGAAACGGGGGGGACCACAGATACGCAGTATTTT. It is translated as CASSLETGGTTDTQYF.

This chain uses TRBV2 with TRBJ2-7, with TRBD2 matching over 9 bases. The CDR3 consists of 16 residues. J lost 5 bases, V lost 5 bases, and 13 bases had no gene match. The germline CDR1 and CDR2 sequences are SNHLY and FYNNEI. CDR3 in DNA: TGTGCCAGCAGTTACGATCGGACTAGCGCCAGCCACGAGCAGTACTTC. This encodes CASSYDRTSASHEQYF.

The V and J genes are TRBV5-4 and TRBJ2-7, with TRBD1 identical over 10 bases. CDR1 is SGHNT and CDR2 is YYREEE in the germline V gene (reference sequence). This CDR3 is 15 amino acids long. The CDR3 loop is CARTGTGVTHHEQYF. CDR3 DNA sequence: TGTGCGAGAACCGGGACAGGGGTCACCCACCACGAGCAGTACTTC. Full variable domain (remainder filled in from reference TRBV5-4 and TRBJ2-7): ETGVTQSPTHLIKTRGQQVTLRCSSQSGHNTVSWYQQALGQGPQFIFQYYREEENGRGNFPPRFSGLQFPNYSSELNVNALELDDSALYLCARTGTGVTHHEQYFGPGTRLTVT.

The V call is TRBV9, the J call TRBJ1-6; D call uncertain. Germline V lookup: CDR1 SGDLS, CDR2 YYNGEE. This CDR3 has 13 amino acids. The V end was cut by 0 bases, the J end by 8 bases, with 6 bases between. The CDR3 reads CASSVGPDSPLHF. The CDR3 DNA is TGTGCCAGCAGCGTAGGCCCAGATTCACCCCTCCACTTT.

CDR3 loop: CASSQGAGGYTF. CDR3 DNA sequence: TGTGCCAGCAGCCAGGGGGCTGGTGGCTACACCTTC. The chain has TRBV9 and TRBJ1-2; 8 bases fit TRBD1. CDR1 is SGDLS, CDR2 YYNGEE, per germline. The CDR3 sequence is 12 residues long. The junction had 3 bases not matched to a gene; V was cut back by 4 bases and J by 7 bases.

The chain recombines TRBV7-3 with TRBJ2-1; 14 bases fit TRBD2. The CDR3 loop spans 19 amino acids. Germline trimming cut 4 bases from V and 0 bases from J; bases unmatched to any gene: 8. Per germline, CDR1 SGHTA and CDR2 FQGTGA. CDR3 nucleotides: TGTGCCAGCAGCTCCCCAAGGACTAGCGGGGGGAGCTCCTACAATGAGCAGTTCTTC. Amino acid sequence: CASSSPRTSGGSSYNEQFF.

The chain uses TRBV19 and TRBJ1-6; the D is unclear. Germline lookup yields CDR1 LNHDA and CDR2 SQIVND (reference sequence). The V end lost 3 bases, the J end lost 7 bases, and 10 bases lay between the germline ends. CDR3 length: 14 amino acids. Written as DNA, the CDR3 is TGTGCCAGTAGTATCGGGGAGGAGAATTCACCCCTCCACTTT. Its protein is CASSIGEENSPLHF. The full variable domain, rest sourced from reference TRBV19 and TRBJ1-6, is DGGITQSPKYLFRKEGQNVTLSCEQNLNHDAMYWYRQDPGQGLRLIYYSQIVNDFQKGDIAEGYSVSREKKESFPLTVTSAQKNPTAFYLCASSIGEENSPLHFGNGTRLTVT.

The chain couples TRBV7-6 to TRBJ2-6; possibly TRBD1 for D (6 bases). This CDR3 contains 17 residues. Germline CDR1 SGHVS, CDR2 FNYEAQ. Trimming stripped 3 bases from V and 1 base from J, with 13 bases between. The CDR3 DNA reads as TGTGCCAGCAGCTTCTGGACAGCTGGGTCTGGGGCCAACGTCCTGACTTTC. Protein product: CASSFWTAGSGANVLTF.